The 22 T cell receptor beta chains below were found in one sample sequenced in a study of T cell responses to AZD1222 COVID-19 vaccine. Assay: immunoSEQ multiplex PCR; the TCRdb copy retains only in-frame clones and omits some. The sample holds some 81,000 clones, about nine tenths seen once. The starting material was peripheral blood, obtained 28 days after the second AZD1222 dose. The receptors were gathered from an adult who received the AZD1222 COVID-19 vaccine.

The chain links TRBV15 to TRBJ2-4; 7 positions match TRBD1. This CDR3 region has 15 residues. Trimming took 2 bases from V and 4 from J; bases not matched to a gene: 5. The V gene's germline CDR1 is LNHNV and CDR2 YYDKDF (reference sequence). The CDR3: CATSRSGTEKNIQYF. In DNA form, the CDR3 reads TGTGCCACCAGCAGATCCGGGACAGAAAAAAACATTCAGTACTTC.

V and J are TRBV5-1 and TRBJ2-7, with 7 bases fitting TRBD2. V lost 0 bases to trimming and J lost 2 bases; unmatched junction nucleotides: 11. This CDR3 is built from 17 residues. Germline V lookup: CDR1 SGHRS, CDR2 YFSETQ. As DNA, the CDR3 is TGCGCCAGCAGCTTGGGGCCGGGAGGAATGAACCCCTACGAGCAGTACTTC. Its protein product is CASSLGPGGMNPYEQYF.

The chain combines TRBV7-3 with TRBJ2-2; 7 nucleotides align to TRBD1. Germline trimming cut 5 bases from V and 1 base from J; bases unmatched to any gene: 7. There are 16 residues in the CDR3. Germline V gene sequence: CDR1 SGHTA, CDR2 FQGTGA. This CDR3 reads CASSPQRTGNTGELFF. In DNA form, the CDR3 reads TGTGCCAGCAGCCCCCAAAGGACAGGGAACACCGGGGAGCTGTTTTTT.

The CDR3 protein is CASNADGGFYGYTF. As DNA, the CDR3 is TGTGCCAGCAATGCTGATGGGGGTTTCTATGGCTACACCTTC. The chain recombines TRBV6-5 with TRBJ1-2, with TRBD1 as a possible D gene (5 bases). Germline V gives CDR1 MNHEY, CDR2 SVGAGI. CDR3 length: 14 amino acids. With 7 bases removed from V and 4 bases from J, the gap between germline ends came to 16 bases.

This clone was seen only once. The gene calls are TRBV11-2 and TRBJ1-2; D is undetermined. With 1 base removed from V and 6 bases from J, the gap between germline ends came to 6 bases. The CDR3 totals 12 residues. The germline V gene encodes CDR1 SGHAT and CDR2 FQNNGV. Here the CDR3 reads CASSLGGDGYTF. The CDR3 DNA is TGTGCCAGCAGCTTAGGCGGGGATGGCTACACCTTC.

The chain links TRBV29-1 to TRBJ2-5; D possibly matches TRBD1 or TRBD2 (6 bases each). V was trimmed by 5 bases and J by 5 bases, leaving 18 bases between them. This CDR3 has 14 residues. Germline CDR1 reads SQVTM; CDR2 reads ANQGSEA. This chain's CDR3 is CSVSEGEAMETQYF. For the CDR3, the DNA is TGCAGCGTTTCCGAGGGGGAGGCTATGGAGACCCAGTACTTC.

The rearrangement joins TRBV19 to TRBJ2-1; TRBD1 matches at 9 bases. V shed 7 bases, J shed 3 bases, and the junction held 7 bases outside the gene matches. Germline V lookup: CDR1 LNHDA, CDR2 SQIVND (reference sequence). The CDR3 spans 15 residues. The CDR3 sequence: CASTRRGQGYNEQFF. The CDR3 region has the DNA TGTGCCAGTACCCGGAGGGGACAGGGCTACAATGAGCAGTTCTTC. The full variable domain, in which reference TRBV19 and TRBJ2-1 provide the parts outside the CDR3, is DGGITQSPKYLFRKEGQNVTLSCEQNLNHDAMYWYRQDPGQGLRLIYYSQIVNDFQKGDIAEGYSVSREKKESFPLTVTSAQKNPTAFYLCASTRRGQGYNEQFFGPGTRLTVL.

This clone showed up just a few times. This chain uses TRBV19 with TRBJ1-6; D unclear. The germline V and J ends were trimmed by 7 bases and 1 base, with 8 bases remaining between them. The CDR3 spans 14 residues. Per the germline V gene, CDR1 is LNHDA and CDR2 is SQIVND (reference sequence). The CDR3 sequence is CASNPSSYNSPLHF. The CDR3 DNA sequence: TGTGCCAGTAACCCCTCGTCCTATAATTCACCCCTCCACTTT.

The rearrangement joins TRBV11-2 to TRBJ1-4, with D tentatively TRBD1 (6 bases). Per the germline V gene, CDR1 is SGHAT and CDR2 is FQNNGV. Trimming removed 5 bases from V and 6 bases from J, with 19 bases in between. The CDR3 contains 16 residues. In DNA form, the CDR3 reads TGTGCCAGCAGCAAACAACAGGGACTATGGGATGAAAAACTGTTTTTT. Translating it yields CASSKQQGLWDEKLFF.

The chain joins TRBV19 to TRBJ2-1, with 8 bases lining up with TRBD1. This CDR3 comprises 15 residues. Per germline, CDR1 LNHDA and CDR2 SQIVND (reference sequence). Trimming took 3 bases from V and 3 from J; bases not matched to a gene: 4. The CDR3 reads CASSMGTGFYNEQFF. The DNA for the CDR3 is TGTGCCAGTAGTATGGGGACAGGTTTCTACAATGAGCAGTTCTTC.

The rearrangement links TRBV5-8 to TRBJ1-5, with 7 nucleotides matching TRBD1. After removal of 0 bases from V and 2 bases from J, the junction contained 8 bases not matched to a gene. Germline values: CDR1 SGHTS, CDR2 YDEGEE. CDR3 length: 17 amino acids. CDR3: CASSLGDSGAGNQPQHF. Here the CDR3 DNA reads TGTGCCAGCAGCTTGGGGGACAGCGGGGCAGGCAATCAGCCCCAGCATTTT.

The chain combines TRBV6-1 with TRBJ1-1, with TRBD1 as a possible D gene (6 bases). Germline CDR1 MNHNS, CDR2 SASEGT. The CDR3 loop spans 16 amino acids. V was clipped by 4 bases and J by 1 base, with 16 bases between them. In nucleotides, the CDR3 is TGTGCCAGCAGTGCAAACCCTACAGGGACGAACACTGAAGCTTTCTTT. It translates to CASSANPTGTNTEAFF.

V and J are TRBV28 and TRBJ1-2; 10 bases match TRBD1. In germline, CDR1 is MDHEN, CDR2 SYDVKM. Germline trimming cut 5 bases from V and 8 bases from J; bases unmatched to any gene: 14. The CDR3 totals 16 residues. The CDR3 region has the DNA TGTGCCAGCAGTCTCTCAGGGACAGGGGCCTTGAAAGGCTACACCTTC. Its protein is CASSLSGTGALKGYTF.

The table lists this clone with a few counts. The CDR3 sequence: CASRITGLSYNEQFF. For the CDR3, the DNA is TGTGCCAGCAGGATAACAGGGCTCTCCTACAATGAGCAGTTCTTC. This sequence joins TRBV28 and TRBJ2-1; weak D call: TRBD1 (6 bases). CDR1 MDHEN and CDR2 SYDVKM come from the germline V gene. V was clipped by 6 bases and J by 0 bases, with 12 bases between them. The CDR3 has 15 residues.

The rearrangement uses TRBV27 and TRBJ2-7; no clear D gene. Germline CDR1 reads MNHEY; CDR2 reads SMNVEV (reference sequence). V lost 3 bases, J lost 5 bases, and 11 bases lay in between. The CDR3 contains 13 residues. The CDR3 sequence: CASSFRSRDEQYF. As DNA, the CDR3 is TGTGCCAGCAGTTTCCGGTCCCGGGACGAGCAGTACTTC.

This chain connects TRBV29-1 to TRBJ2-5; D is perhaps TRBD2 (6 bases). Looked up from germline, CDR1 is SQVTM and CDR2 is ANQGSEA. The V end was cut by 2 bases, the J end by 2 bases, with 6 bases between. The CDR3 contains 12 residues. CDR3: CSVERGQETQYF. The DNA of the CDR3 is TGCAGCGTTGAACGGGGGCAAGAGACCCAGTACTTC.

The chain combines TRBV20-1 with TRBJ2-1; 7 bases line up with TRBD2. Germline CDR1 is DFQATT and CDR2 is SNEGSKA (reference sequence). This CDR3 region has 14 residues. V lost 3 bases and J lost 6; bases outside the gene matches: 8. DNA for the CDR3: TGCAGTGCTAGTCTGGGACTAAGGGGCAATGAGCAGTTCTTC. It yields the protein CSASLGLRGNEQFF.

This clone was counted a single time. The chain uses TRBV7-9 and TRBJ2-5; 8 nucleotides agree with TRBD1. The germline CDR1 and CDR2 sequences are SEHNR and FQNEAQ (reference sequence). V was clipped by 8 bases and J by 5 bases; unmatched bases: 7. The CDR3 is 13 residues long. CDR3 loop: CASSPHRGETQYF. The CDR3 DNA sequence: TGTGCCAGCTCCCCCCACAGGGGGGAGACCCAGTACTTC.

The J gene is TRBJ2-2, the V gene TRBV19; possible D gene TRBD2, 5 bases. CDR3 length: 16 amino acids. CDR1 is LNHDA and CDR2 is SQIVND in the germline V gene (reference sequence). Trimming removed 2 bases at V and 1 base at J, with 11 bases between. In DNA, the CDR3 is TGTGCCAGTAGTATACCAATACGGGAGAACACCGGGGAGCTGTTTTTT. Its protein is CASSIPIRENTGELFF.

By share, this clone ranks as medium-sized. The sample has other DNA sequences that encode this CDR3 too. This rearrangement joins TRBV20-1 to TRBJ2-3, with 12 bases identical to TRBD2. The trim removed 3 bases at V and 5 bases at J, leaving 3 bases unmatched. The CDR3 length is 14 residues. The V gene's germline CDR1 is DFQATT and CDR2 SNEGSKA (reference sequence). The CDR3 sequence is CSASTSGGRDTQYF. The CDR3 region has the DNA TGCAGTGCTAGTACTAGCGGGGGGCGAGATACGCAGTATTTT.

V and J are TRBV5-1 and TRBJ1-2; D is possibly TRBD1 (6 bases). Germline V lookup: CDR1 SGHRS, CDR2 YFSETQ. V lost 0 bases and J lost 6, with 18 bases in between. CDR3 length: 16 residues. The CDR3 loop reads CASSLVGLDSWDGYTF. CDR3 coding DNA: TGCGCCAGCAGCTTGGTGGGATTGGACAGCTGGGATGGCTACACCTTC.

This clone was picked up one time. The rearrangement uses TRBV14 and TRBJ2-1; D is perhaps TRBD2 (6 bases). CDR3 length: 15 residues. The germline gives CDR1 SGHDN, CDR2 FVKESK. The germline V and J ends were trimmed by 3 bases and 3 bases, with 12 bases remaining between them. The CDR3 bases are TGTGCCAGCAGCCACGGAGGGCCCTTCTACAATGAGCAGTTCTTC. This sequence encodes CASSHGGPFYNEQFF.